What follows are 25 T cell receptor beta chains derived from one specimen sequenced in a study of shared clonotypes between healthy human individuals. Cells designated naive CD8 were CD45RO-negative and were positively selected for CCR7, with terminally differentiated effector memory CD45RA+ cells excluded. The assay was immunoSEQ multiplex PCR, and TCRdb's table has in-frame clones only and misses some. There are 2 million to 2.5 million clones in the sample; about 93% occur only once, and under 2% lies in the top ten. The sequenced sample was naive CD8+ T cells from PBMCs. The receptors were sampled from a young man in good health. Some clones in this sample may be carry-over from other donors' samples.

The chain is built from TRBV5-6 and TRBJ2-6, with no clear D. Trimming removed 0 bases at V and 0 bases at J, with 7 bases between. The CDR3 runs 16 residues. Germline V gene sequence: CDR1 SGHDT, CDR2 YYEEEE. DNA of the CDR3: TGTGCCAGCAGCTTGGGCCGGTTCTCTGGGGCCAACGTCCTGACTTTC. Amino acids: CASSLGRFSGANVLTF.

V gene TRBV10-3 combines with J gene TRBJ2-7; the D is unclear. The V end was cut by 10 bases, the J end by 6 bases, with 16 bases between. The CDR3 runs to 12 residues. CDR1 is ENHRY, CDR2 SYGVKD, per germline. In DNA, the CDR3 is TGTGCCACCCACCTGGACGGCGGCGAGCAGTACTTC. This translates into CATHLDGGEQYF.

On this clone itself: Other DNA sequences in this sample translate to the same CDR3. The chain employs TRBV27 and TRBJ2-5; possibly TRBD1 for D (6 bases). The CDR3 sequence is 12 residues long. Trimming took 6 bases from V and 4 from J, leaving 9 bases between them. CDR1 and CDR2 (germline): MNHEY, SMNVEV (reference sequence). CDR3 residues: CASSSRGETQYF. In DNA form, the CDR3 reads TGTGCCAGCAGCTCCAGGGGAGAGACCCAGTACTTC.

The rearrangement links TRBV7-9 to TRBJ1-6; D is unresolved. CDR1 SEHNR and CDR2 FQNEAQ come from the germline V gene (reference sequence). V dropped 5 bases and J dropped 8 bases, with 16 bases sitting between them. There are 15 residues in the CDR3. The CDR3 loop is CASSPPTPVDSPLHF. The CDR3 DNA follows: TGTGCCAGCAGCCCCCCGACACCAGTGGATTCACCCCTCCACTTT.

This clone is a singleton in its sample. This chain connects TRBV5-8 to TRBJ2-6; D not certain. Looked up from germline, CDR1 is SGHTS and CDR2 is YDEGEE. Trimming took 5 bases from V and 11 from J, leaving 5 bases between them. This CDR3 is built from 10 residues. CDR3 sequence reads: CASRIHVLTF. CDR3 DNA: TGTGCCAGCAGAATTCACGTCCTGACTTTC.

The chain employs TRBV5-5 and TRBJ2-7; possible D gene TRBD2, 6 bases. Germline CDR1 is SGHKS and CDR2 is YYEKEE (reference sequence). V was shortened by 1 base and J by 3 bases, with 14 bases between the two germline ends. The CDR3 spans 15 residues. The CDR3 DNA follows: TGTGCCAGCAGCTTGTACGGGAGAGGGCTCTACGAGCAGTACTTC. It encodes CASSLYGRGLYEQYF.

V usage is TRBV4-1 and J usage is TRBJ1-1, with 9 bases matching TRBD1. J lost 4 bases, V lost 10 bases, and 7 bases had no gene match. The CDR3 totals 13 residues. Germline V gene sequence: CDR1 MGHRA, CDR2 YSYEKL. The CDR3 loop is CATSRTGATEAFF. For the CDR3, the DNA is TGCGCCACTTCACGGACAGGGGCCACTGAAGCTTTCTTT.

The chain carries TRBV7-9 and TRBJ1-1; D is unclear. The length of the CDR3 is 14 residues. Trimming removed 3 bases from V and 2 bases from J, with 10 bases in between. Looked up from germline, CDR1 is SEHNR and CDR2 is FQNEAQ (reference sequence). CDR3 loop: CASSFPRGNTEAFF. The CDR3 DNA sequence: TGTGCCAGCAGCTTTCCCCGGGGTAACACTGAAGCTTTCTTT.

The chain couples TRBV27 to TRBJ2-7; unclear D gene. The CDR3 is 16 residues long. CDR1 MNHEY and CDR2 SMNVEV come from the germline V gene (reference sequence). The ends were cut back, 2 bases at V and 3 bases at J, with 17 bases in the middle. The CDR3: CASSLGVLTSFYEQYF. The CDR3 DNA reads TGTGCCAGCAGTTTAGGCGTCCTAACCTCATTCTACGAGCAGTACTTC.

The V call is TRBV10-3, the J call TRBJ2-5; D is unclear. Germline V gene data show CDR1 as ENHRY and CDR2 as SYGVKD. This CDR3 region has 13 residues. Trimming took off 0 bases at V and 4 bases at J, with 6 bases between the two ends. In nucleotides, the CDR3 is TGTGCCATCAGTGAGTCACCGGCAGAGACCCAGTACTTC. This translates into CAISESPAETQYF.

Concerning this clone: Distinct nucleotide sequences in the sample also encode this CDR3. This sequence joins TRBV27 and TRBJ2-1; D possibly corresponds to TRBD2 (6 bases). The V and J ends lost 3 bases and 6 bases respectively, with 6 bases between them. Germline CDR1 is MNHEY and CDR2 is SMNVEV (reference sequence). The CDR3 is made up of 12 amino acids. CDR3 nucleotide sequence: TGTGCCAGCAGTTTGGGGGGCAATGAGCAGTTCTTC. Translation gives CASSLGGNEQFF.

CDR3 bases: TGTGCCACCAGCAGTTTATTGGCCGGTGGCTACACCTTC. This sequence encodes CATSSLLAGGYTF. This sequence joins TRBV15 and TRBJ1-2; no firm D call. The CDR3 has 13 residues. V gave up 3 bases and J gave up 7 bases, with 12 bases separating them. Germline V lookup: CDR1 LNHNV, CDR2 YYDKDF (reference sequence).

The chain combines TRBV7-9 with TRBJ2-7; 9 bases match TRBD1. The V segment lost 7 bases and the J segment 2 bases; nucleotides outside the gene matches: 6. Per the germline V gene, CDR1 is SEHNR and CDR2 is FQNEAQ (reference sequence). This CDR3 has 14 amino acids. The CDR3 nucleotides are TGTGCCAGCACCTCAGGGGACAGGGCCTACGAGCAGTACTTC. This gives the protein CASTSGDRAYEQYF.

The CDR3 sequence is CASRLGLAGAATQYF. CDR3 DNA: TGTGCCAGCAGACTGGGACTAGCGGGCGCAGCGACCCAGTACTTC. The genes are TRBV7-8 and TRBJ2-5; 12 bases align to TRBD2. The length of the CDR3 is 15 residues. Germline lookup yields CDR1 SGHVS and CDR2 FQNEAQ. After removal of 6 bases from V and 7 bases from J, the junction contained 9 bases not matched to a gene.

The chain is built from TRBV5-6 and TRBJ2-1, with 7 bases lining up with TRBD2. The CDR3 is made up of 16 amino acids. CDR1 and CDR2 (germline): SGHDT, YYEEEE. J lost 6 bases, V lost 0 bases, and 9 bases had no gene match. For the CDR3, the DNA is TGTGCCAGCAGCTTGGAGAGGCTAGCGGCCTTCAATGAGCAGTTCTTC. This gives the protein CASSLERLAAFNEQFF.

The rearrangement uses TRBV19 and TRBJ2-7, with no clear D. Per the germline V gene, CDR1 is LNHDA and CDR2 is SQIVND (reference sequence). CDR3 size: 10 residues. V was clipped by 1 base and J by 6 bases, with 1 base between them. CDR3 nucleotides: TGTGCCAGTAGTATAGCCGAGCAGTACTTC. It codes for CASSIAEQYF.

J is TRBJ2-7 and V is TRBV5-4; D gene unclear. Trimming removed 2 bases at V and 1 base at J, with 7 bases between. The CDR3 sequence is 13 residues long. The germline gives CDR1 SGHNT, CDR2 YYREEE (reference sequence). This CDR3 is CASSFEFSYEQYF. In DNA, the CDR3 is TGTGCCAGCAGCTTCGAATTTTCCTACGAGCAGTACTTC.

The gene calls are TRBV27 and TRBJ2-2; 7 bases match TRBD2. The CDR3 extends over 17 amino acids. From germline, CDR1 is MNHEY and CDR2 SMNVEV (reference sequence). V was pared by 0 bases and J by 1 base, with 5 bases of the junction left unmatched. The DNA for the CDR3 is TGTGCCAGCAGTTTATCCCCAGCTAGCGGGAACACCGGGGAGCTGTTTTTT. Encoded protein: CASSLSPASGNTGELFF.

This chain connects TRBV27 to TRBJ2-7; D call uncertain. The CDR3 length is 14 residues. The V end was cut by 10 bases, the J end by 2 bases, with 18 bases between. Germline CDR1 and CDR2: MNHEY and SMNVEV (reference sequence). CDR3 in DNA: TGTGCCACCAGCGTCCGGGTCAACGCCTACGAGCAGTACTTC. It encodes CATSVRVNAYEQYF.

The table lists this clone with a count of one. J is TRBJ1-2 and V is TRBV4-3, with D hard to call. Germline CDR1 is LGHNA and CDR2 is YSLEER. The V end was cut by 2 bases, the J end by 4 bases, with 8 bases between. The CDR3 length is 13 residues. The CDR3: CASSQHFFYGYTF. The CDR3 coding sequence is TGCGCCAGCAGCCAACATTTTTTCTATGGCTACACCTTC.

The rearrangement links TRBV9 to TRBJ2-2; no clear D gene. Germline CDR1 and CDR2: SGDLS and YYNGEE. V shed 3 bases and J shed 0 bases, with 15 bases lying between them. The CDR3 is 17 amino acids. DNA of the CDR3: TGTGCCAGCAGCGCCCCCCTGGCAGGCTCGAACACCGGGGAGCTGTTTTTT. It specifies CASSAPLAGSNTGELFF.

This chain connects TRBV11-3 to TRBJ2-1; the match to TRBD1 covers 7 bases. CDR1 is SGHNT, CDR2 YENEEA, per germline. The CDR3 has 16 amino acids. The V segment lost 4 bases and the J segment 1 base; nucleotides outside the gene matches: 7. The CDR3 sequence is CASSSDGTASYNEQFF. Written as DNA, the CDR3 is TGTGCCAGCAGCTCGGACGGGACAGCTTCCTACAATGAGCAGTTCTTC.

In the case of this clone: Other DNA variants within this sample encode the same CDR3. The J gene is TRBJ2-7, the V gene TRBV7-9, with TRBD2 matching over 7 bases. Germline trimming cut 4 bases from V and 3 bases from J; bases unmatched to any gene: 3. The CDR3 covers 13 residues. Germline V gene sequence: CDR1 SEHNR, CDR2 FQNEAQ (reference sequence). The CDR3 is CASSWGGSYEQYF. The CDR3 nucleotides are TGTGCCAGCAGCTGGGGGGGGAGCTACGAGCAGTACTTC.

V and J are TRBV11-2 and TRBJ2-1, with 9 bases identical to TRBD2. Germline V gene lookup returns CDR1 SGHAT and CDR2 FQNNGV. The trim removed 1 base at V and 4 bases at J, leaving 2 bases unmatched. The CDR3 loop spans 15 amino acids. The CDR3 sequence: CASSLVAGVYNEQFF. CDR3 nucleotide sequence: TGTGCCAGCAGCTTAGTAGCGGGAGTATACAATGAGCAGTTCTTC.

The chain uses TRBV6-5 and TRBJ2-7, with D possibly TRBD2 on 5 matching bases. The CDR3 totals 16 residues. Germline V gene data show CDR1 as MNHEY and CDR2 as SVGAGI. Between the trimmed V and J ends, which lost 2 bases and 3 bases, there was a span of 17 bases. CDR3 region: CASSYTAGERIYEQYF. The CDR3 coding sequence is TGTGCCAGCAGTTACACGGCCGGGGAGCGGATCTACGAGCAGTACTTC.